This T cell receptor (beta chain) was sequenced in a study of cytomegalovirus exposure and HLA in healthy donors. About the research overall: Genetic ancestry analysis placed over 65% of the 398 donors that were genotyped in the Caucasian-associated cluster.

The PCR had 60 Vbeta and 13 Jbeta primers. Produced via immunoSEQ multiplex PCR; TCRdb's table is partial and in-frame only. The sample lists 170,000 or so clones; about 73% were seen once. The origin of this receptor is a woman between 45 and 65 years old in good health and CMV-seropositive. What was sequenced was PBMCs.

CDR3 sequence (DNA): TGTGCCAGCAGTGAATGGGAAGTCCCCACGGGAGAGCAGTACTTC. This codes for CASSEWEVPTGEQYF. This chain joins TRBV2 and TRBJ2-7; D possibly corresponds to TRBD2 (5 bases). Germline CDR1 and CDR2: SNHLY and FYNNEI. This CDR3 comprises 15 residues. Trimming pared 2 bases from V and 7 bases from J, leaving 18 bases between.